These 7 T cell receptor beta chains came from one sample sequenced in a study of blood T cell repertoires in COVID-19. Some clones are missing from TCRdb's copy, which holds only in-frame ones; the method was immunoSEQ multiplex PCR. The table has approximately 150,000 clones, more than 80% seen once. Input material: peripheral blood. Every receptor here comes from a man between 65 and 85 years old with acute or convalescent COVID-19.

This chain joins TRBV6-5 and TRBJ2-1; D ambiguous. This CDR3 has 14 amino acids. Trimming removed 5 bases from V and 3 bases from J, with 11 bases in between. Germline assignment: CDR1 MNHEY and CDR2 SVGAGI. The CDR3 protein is CASSNGARYNEQFF. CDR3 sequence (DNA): TGTGCCAGCAGTAATGGAGCCCGCTACAATGAGCAGTTCTTC.

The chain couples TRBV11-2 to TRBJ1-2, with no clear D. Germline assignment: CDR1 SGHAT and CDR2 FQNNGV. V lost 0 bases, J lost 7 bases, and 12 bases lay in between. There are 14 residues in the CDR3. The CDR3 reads CASSLDRRSGGYTF. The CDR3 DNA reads TGTGCCAGCAGCTTAGATAGGAGGTCTGGTGGCTACACCTTC.

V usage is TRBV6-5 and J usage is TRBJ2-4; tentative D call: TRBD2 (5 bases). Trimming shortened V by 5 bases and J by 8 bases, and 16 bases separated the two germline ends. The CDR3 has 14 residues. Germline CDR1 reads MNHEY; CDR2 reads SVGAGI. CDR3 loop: CASSTALALDIQYF. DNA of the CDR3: TGTGCCAGCAGTACTGCTTTAGCGTTGGACATTCAGTACTTC.

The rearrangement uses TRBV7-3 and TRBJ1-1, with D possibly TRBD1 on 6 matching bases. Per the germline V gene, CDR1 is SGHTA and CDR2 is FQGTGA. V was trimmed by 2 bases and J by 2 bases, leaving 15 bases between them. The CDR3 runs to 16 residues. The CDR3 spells CASSLDRTGRNTEAFF. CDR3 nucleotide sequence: TGTGCCAGCAGCTTAGATCGTACAGGGAGAAACACTGAAGCTTTCTTT.

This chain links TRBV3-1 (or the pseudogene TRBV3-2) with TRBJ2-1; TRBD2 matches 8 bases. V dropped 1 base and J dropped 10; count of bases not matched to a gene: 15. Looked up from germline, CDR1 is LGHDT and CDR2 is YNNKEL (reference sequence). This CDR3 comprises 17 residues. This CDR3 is CASSQAPTSYREGEQFF. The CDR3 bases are TGTGCCAGCAGCCAAGCCCCAACAAGCTATCGGGAGGGGGAGCAGTTCTTC.

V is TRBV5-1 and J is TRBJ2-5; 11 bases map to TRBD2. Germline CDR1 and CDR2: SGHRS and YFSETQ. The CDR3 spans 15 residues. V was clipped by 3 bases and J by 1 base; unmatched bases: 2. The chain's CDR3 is CASSSGTSGQETQYF. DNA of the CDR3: TGCGCCAGCAGCTCCGGGACTAGCGGCCAAGAGACCCAGTACTTC.

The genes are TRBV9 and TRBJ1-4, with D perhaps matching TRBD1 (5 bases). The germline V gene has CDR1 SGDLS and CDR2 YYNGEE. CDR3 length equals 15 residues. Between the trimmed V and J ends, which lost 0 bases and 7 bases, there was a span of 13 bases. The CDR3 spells CASSVGVGVPEKLFF. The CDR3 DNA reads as TGTGCCAGCAGCGTAGGGGTAGGGGTTCCTGAAAAACTGTTTTTT.